This record covers a single TCR beta chain. Its binding antigen is unknown. Base qualities are not provided; no much larger clone lies one nucleotide away. The sample comes from a study of vaccination and CD4 T cells after COVID-19 (dated by TCRdb to the early 2020s). As for the study more broadly: SARS-CoV-2 positivity had been established in the convalescent patients by nasal swab PCR, and mild disease was recorded in about 9 of these patients and severe disease in one. The convalescent cohort comprised six males and four females, including two Hispanic individuals, seven Caucasians, two Asians and one multiracial person. Post-COVID blood samples from convalescent patients were collected a median of around 100 days after diagnosis, with a range of about 35 to 161 days. Two doses of either the Pfizer-BioNTech BNT162b2 vaccine (n=8) or the Moderna mRNA-1273 vaccine (n=2) were administered to participants. In over 8 COVID-19 convalescent patients and 4 infection-naive healthy vaccine recipients, the spike-specific CD4+ TCR repertoire before mRNA vaccination was compared with the repertoire after mRNA vaccination. Culture stimuli were overlapping spike peptide pools from SARS-CoV-2 and from the common cold coronaviruses HCoV-NL63, HCoV-OC43 and HCoV-229E. Control cultures received a CEFX viral epitope pool as the positive control, an HIV-1 Nef peptide pool as the negative control, or no peptide. Post-vaccine blood samples were collected a median of around 2.5 months after the second vaccine dose, ranging from 14 to 241 days.

Here is what the overall study found, with its caveats: Relatively few convalescent patients were included in the study, and early timepoints after natural infection were not analyzed. The median count of SARS-CoV-2-reactive clonotypes went up from 20 to 25 after infection to roughly 38 after vaccination, although the change was not significant. Of the vaccine-specific clones in convalescent patients, 304 of 307, or nearly all, reacted only to SARS-CoV-2 spike and did not cross-react with common cold coronaviruses. Among the post-vaccine SARS-CoV-2-reactive clones in convalescent patients, a median approximately 90% showed up only after vaccination, which suggests vaccine-specific priming.

Explained via the paper, the treatment or condition label denotes: approximately 9-day PBMC culture with coronavirus spike peptide pools or control peptides (ViraFEST assay). The ViraFEST assay, used in the study, expanded antigen-specific T cells with peptide pools and then identified the expanded clonotypes through TCR sequencing. The convalescent patients' positive SARS-CoV-2 PCR tests fell between March and December 2020, which was before the Alpha, Beta and Delta variants emerged in the United States. More than 1.5 million PBMCs per well were cultured in IMDM with 5% human AB serum and 8 to 10 IU/ml IL-2, plus 10 ug/ml peptide pools. Half of the culture medium was replaced with fresh IL-2-containing medium on days 3 and 7. CD4+ T cells were isolated after roughly 9 days of culture through negative selection using the EasySep CD4+ T cell isolation kit. PBMCs were separated from whole blood using Ficoll-Paque Plus gradient centrifugation and then either used fresh or cryopreserved at -140C. Culture conditions were generally each tested in triplicate wells.

The library was obtained by PCR. At the Johns Hopkins FTIC core, DNA from the cultured CD4+ T cells underwent TCR sequencing with the Oncomine TCR Beta short-read assay. The QIAamp micro DNA kit was used to extract genomic DNA from the cultured CD4+ T cells. Oncomine TCR Beta libraries made from cultured CD4+ T cells were pooled using unique dual indexes and sequenced on an Illumina iSeq 100. On the authors' methods: Non-productive sequences were filtered out, and CDR3s that did not start with C, did not end with F or W, or were shorter than 7 amino acids were discarded. Antigen-specific clonotypes were identified with the MANAFEST web application by comparing peptide-stimulated wells with reference and other culture wells. An FDR below 0.05, an odds ratio above 5, and a productive frequency above 0.1% in at least two of three replicate wells were required for clones to be considered positive. A clonotype counted as cross-reactive if it showed significant expansion both in the SARS-CoV-2 spike wells and in at least one common cold coronavirus spike condition. Similarity between CDR3 sequences was evaluated in R version 3.6.1 using Levenshtein distances (stringdist) and unrooted phylogenetic trees (ape). TCRdb took the public reads, trimmed them with fastp at Q25, ran MiXCR for clone calling and kept in-frame beta chains. Merged by CDR3 protein, the rows form single entries marked with the most common genes and DNA. TCRdb assigned the V and J calls; the authors' analysis was not used. Recorded for this sample are 9,000 to 10,000 distinct CDR3 sequences; over 30% of them occurred a single time. Of the sample, 16% is held by the ten largest clones.

The sequenced sample was CD4+ T cells from blood, cultured in vitro. The TCR comes from a human donor who had recovered from COVID-19.

Here the CDR3 is given as CASSLEGWQGNGYTF. The DNA is as follows: TGTGCCAGCAGCTTAGAGGGGTGGCAGGGGAATGGCTACACCTTC. The chain links TRBV11-2 with TRBJ1-2; TRBD1 is a weak D gene call, 6 bases matching. V is shortened by 0 bases, J by 6 bases, and the region joining them spans 14 bases. There are 15 amino acids in the CDR3, from cysteine to phenylalanine inclusive. Solely the CDR3 DNA is kept, with 45 bases framed from the first base. Looking up the germline V gene yields CDR1 SGHAT and CDR2 FQNNGV.